The rows below give T cell receptor beta chains drawn from one sample of a study of brain T cells in children with intractable seizures. Only in-frame clones appear in the TCRdb table, and some are missing; sequencing was by immunoSEQ multiplex PCR. The sample has hundreds of thousands of clones; 85% to 95% are singletons. Sequenced here: peripheral blood, sampled 4 to 6 months after surgery. The origin of the receptors is a boy in the first two years of life with tuberous sclerosis and intractable seizures. CDR3s include the opening cysteine and the closing phenylalanine or tryptophan. The D gene is left open where the match is weak.

len	v_gene	j_gene	d_gene	CDR3aa	CDR3nt
15	TRBV14	TRBJ2-1	TRBD1	CASSLGQSSYNEQFF	TGTGCCAGCAGCCTGGGACAGAGCTCCTACAATGAGCAGTTCTTC
19	TRBV11-3	TRBJ2-2	TRBD2	CASSLDLPLAGEITGELFF	TGTGCCAGCAGCTTAGATCTGCCGCTAGCGGGAGAGATCACCGGGGAGCTGTTTTTT
15	TRBV30	TRBJ2-1	TRBD2	CAWSSGTSSYNEQFF	TGTGCCTGGAGCTCAGGGACTAGCTCCTACAATGAGCAGTTCTTC
13	TRBV15	TRBJ1-1	TRBD1	CATSPEGQFEAFF	TGTGCCACCAGCCCCGAGGGACAGTTTGAAGCTTTCTTT
16	TRBV5-4	TRBJ2-3	TRBD2	CASSFGKRGGADTQYF	TGTGCCAGCAGCTTCGGCAAGCGGGGGGGTGCAGATACGCAGTATTTT
16	TRBV19	TRBJ2-1	NA	CASSIGAPSSYNEQFF	TGTGCCAGTAGTATAGGGGCACCGAGCTCCTACAATGAGCAGTTCTTC
13	TRBV4-1	TRBJ1-4	NA	CASSQAVNEKLFF	TGCGCCAGCAGCCAAGCTGTTAATGAAAAACTGTTTTTT
14	TRBV6-6	TRBJ1-1	TRBD1	CASSYWPDRDGSFF	TGTGCCAGCAGTTACTGGCCGGACAGGGACGGATCTTTCTTT
13	TRBV13	TRBJ2-5	NA	CASSSGVGETQYF	TGTGCCAGCAGCTCGGGTGTCGGGGAGACCCAGTACTTC
16	TRBV7-8	TRBJ1-6	NA	CASSQSGGSYNSPLHF	TGTGCCAGCAGCCAATCCGGGGGCTCCTATAATTCACCCCTCCACTTT
14	TRBV2	TRBJ2-3	NA	CASSDPRGTDTQYF	TGTGCCAGCAGTGACCCCCGGGGCACAGATACGCAGTATTTT
13	TRBV11-2	TRBJ1-5	NA	CASSLDLNQPQHF	TGTGCCAGCAGCTTAGATCTTAATCAGCCCCAGCATTTT
15	TRBV10-1	TRBJ2-1	TRBD2	CASSESTSGTNEQFF	TGCGCCAGCAGTGAGTCCACTAGCGGGACAAATGAGCAGTTCTTC